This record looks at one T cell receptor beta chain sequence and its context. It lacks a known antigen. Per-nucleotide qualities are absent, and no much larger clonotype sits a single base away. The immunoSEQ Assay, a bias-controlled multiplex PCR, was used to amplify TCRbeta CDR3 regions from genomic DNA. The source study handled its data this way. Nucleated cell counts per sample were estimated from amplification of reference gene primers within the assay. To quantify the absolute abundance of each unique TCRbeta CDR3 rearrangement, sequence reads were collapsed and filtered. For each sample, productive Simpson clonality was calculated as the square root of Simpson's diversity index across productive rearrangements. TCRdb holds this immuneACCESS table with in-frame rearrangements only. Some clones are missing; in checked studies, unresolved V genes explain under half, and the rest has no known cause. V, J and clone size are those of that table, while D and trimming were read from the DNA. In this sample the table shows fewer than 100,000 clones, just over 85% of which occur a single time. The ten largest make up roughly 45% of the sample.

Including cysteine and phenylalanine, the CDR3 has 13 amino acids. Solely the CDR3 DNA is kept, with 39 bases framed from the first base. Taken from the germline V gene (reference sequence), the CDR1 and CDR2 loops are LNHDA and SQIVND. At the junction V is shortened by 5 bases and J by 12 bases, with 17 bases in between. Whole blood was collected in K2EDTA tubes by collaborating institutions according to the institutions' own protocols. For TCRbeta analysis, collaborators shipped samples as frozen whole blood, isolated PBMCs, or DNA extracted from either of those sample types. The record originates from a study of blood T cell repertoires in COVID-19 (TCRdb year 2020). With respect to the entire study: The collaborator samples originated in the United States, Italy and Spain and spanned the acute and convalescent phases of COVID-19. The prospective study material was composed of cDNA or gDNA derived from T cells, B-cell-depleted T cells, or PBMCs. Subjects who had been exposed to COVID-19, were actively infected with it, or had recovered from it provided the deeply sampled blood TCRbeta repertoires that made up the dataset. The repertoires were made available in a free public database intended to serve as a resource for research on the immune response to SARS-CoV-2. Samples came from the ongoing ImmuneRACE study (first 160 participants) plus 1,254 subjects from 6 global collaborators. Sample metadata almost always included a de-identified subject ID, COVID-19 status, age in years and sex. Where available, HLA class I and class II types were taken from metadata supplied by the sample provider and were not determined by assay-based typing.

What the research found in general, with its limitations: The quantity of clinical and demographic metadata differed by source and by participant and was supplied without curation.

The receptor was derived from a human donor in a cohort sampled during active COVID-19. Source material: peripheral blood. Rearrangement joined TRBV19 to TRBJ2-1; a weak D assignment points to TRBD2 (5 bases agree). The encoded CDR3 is CASSSGGSNLQFF. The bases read TGTGCCAGTAGTTCAGGAGGAAGTAACTTGCAGTTCTTC.